The next 29 T cell receptor beta chains were all read from a single sample in a study of regulatory T cells in long-lasting Graves disease. To make TCR beta libraries, researchers used iRepertoire HTBI primers and Arm-PCR of CDR3 regions. Using its own MiXCR run on the multiplex PCR reads, TCRdb lists one record per CDR3 protein. The repertoire consists of under 800,000 distinct CDR3 sequences, with 16% occurring once and the leading ten covering 15% to 20%. Specified time point: newly diagnosed GD, antithyroid drugs for less than 3 months. Generation of the TCR library employed RNA extracted from PBMCs. The same data also contributed to another study, on T cells in Graves' hyperthyroidism and ophthalmopathy.

The sequencing here drew on peripheral blood mononuclear cells (PBMCs), taken at new diagnosis, from a patient treated with antithyroid drugs. These receptors were taken from a woman aged 25 to 45 with Graves disease.

This clonotype was found a few times. The genes are TRBV5-1 and TRBJ2-1; D perhaps matches TRBD1 (6 bases). Trimming took 2 bases from V and 7 from J, leaving 16 bases between them. This CDR3 is built from 15 residues. The germline gives CDR1 SGHRS, CDR2 YFSETQ. The CDR3: CASSLRAPGVNEQFF. DNA for the CDR3: TGCGCCAGCAGCTTACGGGCCCCAGGGGTGAATGAGCAGTTCTTC.

This clonotype has more than one count but fewer than ten. This chain uses TRBV30 with TRBJ2-1; D may be TRBD2 (5 bases). The CDR3 runs 15 residues. The germline V gene encodes CDR1 GTSNPN and CDR2 SVGIG (reference sequence). V was trimmed by 5 bases and J by 4 bases, leaving 18 bases between them. CDR3 DNA: TGTGCCTGGGTCCCCCCTGGGAGTGGGTACAATGAGCAGTTCTTC. Protein product: CAWVPPGSGYNEQFF.

The chain employs TRBV5-4 and TRBJ1-1; D is perhaps TRBD1 (5 bases). This CDR3 has 16 amino acids. V was shortened by 0 bases and J by 4 bases, with 16 bases between the two germline ends. Germline V gene data show CDR1 as SGHNT and CDR2 as YYREEE (reference sequence). For the CDR3, the DNA is TGTGCCAGCAGCTTGGTGGGGGTCCGGATAGGCACTGAAGCTTTCTTT. Protein: CASSLVGVRIGTEAFF. Based on the CDR3 plus reference TRBV5-4 and TRBJ1-1, the full variable domain is ETGVTQSPTHLIKTRGQQVTLRCSSQSGHNTVSWYQQALGQGPQFIFQYYREEENGRGNFPPRFSGLQFPNYSSELNVNALELDDSALYLCASSLVGVRIGTEAFFGQGTRLTVV.

The sample holds a few counts of this clonotype. The rearrangement joins TRBV29-1 to TRBJ1-4, with no clear D. Germline CDR1 SQVTM, CDR2 ANQGSEA. This CDR3 is built from 16 residues. Trimming took off 2 bases at V and 8 bases at J, with 21 bases between the two ends. CDR3 sequence (DNA): TGCAGCGTTGAATTTAGGTCGAAGGACCAGAAGGAAAAACTGTTTTTT. Translated, it gives CSVEFRSKDQKEKLFF.

Many counts were recorded for this clonotype. The rearrangement joins TRBV24-1 to TRBJ1-1, with D unresolved. Germline CDR1 reads KGHDR; CDR2 reads SFDVKD. The V end was cut by 5 bases, the J end by 4 bases, with 22 bases between. The CDR3 length is 17 residues. The CDR3: CATSAKTGNEKSTEAFF. Here the CDR3 DNA reads TGTGCCACCAGTGCTAAGACGGGGAACGAGAAAAGCACTGAAGCTTTCTTT.

J is TRBJ1-2 and V is TRBV5-1; D is uncertain. The CDR3 is made up of 13 amino acids. The V end lost 4 bases, the J end lost 4 bases, and 11 bases lay between the germline ends. Germline CDR1 reads SGHRS; CDR2 reads YFSETQ. The CDR3 region has the DNA TGCGCCAGCAGCGTAGGACCGAGCTATGGCTACACCTTC. Protein product: CASSVGPSYGYTF.

This clonotype was counted ten times or more. This chain links TRBV2 with TRBJ2-5; possible D gene TRBD1, 6 bases. The germline gives CDR1 SNHLY, CDR2 FYNNEI. The V end lost 11 bases, the J end lost 2 bases, and 15 bases lay between the germline ends. CDR3 length: 13 amino acids. CDR3 loop: CAAQRGIQETQYF. As DNA, the CDR3 is TGTGCCGCTCAAAGGGGGATACAAGAGACCCAGTACTTC.

This clonotype was counted between two and nine times. The chain carries TRBV7-2 and TRBJ2-3; TRBD2 matches 8 bases. Germline CDR1 reads SGHTA; CDR2 reads FQGNSA. The CDR3 has 19 residues. With 5 bases clipped from V and 0 bases from J, the junction kept 16 bases outside the gene matches. The DNA for the CDR3 is TGTGCCAGCAGCACCTATTGGCCTAGCGGGTCCCCTAGCACAGATACGCAGTATTTT. It encodes CASSTYWPSGSPSTDTQYF. Variable domain in full (rest from reference TRBV7-2 and TRBJ2-3): GAGVSQSPSNKVTEKGKDVELRCDPISGHTALYWYRQSLGQGLEFLIYFQGNSAPDKSGLPSDRFSAERTGGSVSTLTIQRTQQEDSAVYLCASSTYWPSGSPSTDTQYFGPGTRLTVL.

This chain links TRBV29-1 with TRBJ2-7; TRBD2 matches 8 bases. Germline V lookup: CDR1 SQVTM, CDR2 ANQGSEA. The CDR3 contains 14 residues. CDR3 sequence reads: CSATRLANSYEQYF. CDR3 sequence (DNA): TGCAGTGCTACCCGACTAGCGAACTCCTACGAGCAGTACTTC.

The chain employs TRBV2 and TRBJ2-5; 11 nucleotides align to TRBD2. The germline V gene has CDR1 SNHLY and CDR2 FYNNEI. The V segment lost 5 bases and the J segment 2 bases; nucleotides outside the gene matches: 10. This CDR3 region has 17 residues. Written as DNA, the CDR3 is TGTGCCAGCAGTCCCGGGACTAGCGGACGAGTTCAAGAGACCCAGTACTTC. It codes for CASSPGTSGRVQETQYF.

This clonotype was seen many times. The chain carries TRBV20-1 and TRBJ2-7; D not resolved. CDR3 length: 16 residues. V lost 0 bases to trimming and J lost 2 bases, with 17 bases between them. Germline lookup yields CDR1 DFQATT and CDR2 SNEGSKA (reference sequence). This CDR3 reads CSARDLDRTATYEQYF. The DNA of the CDR3 is TGCAGTGCTAGAGATCTTGATCGGACGGCCACCTACGAGCAGTACTTC.

This clonotype was recorded many times. The chain combines TRBV19 with TRBJ1-1; TRBD1 aligns across 9 bases. The V gene's germline CDR1 is LNHDA and CDR2 SQIVND (reference sequence). J gave up 8 bases and V 6 bases, and 7 bases lay outside the gene matches. This CDR3 is 13 amino acids long. The CDR3 sequence is CASRTGTGREAFF. The CDR3 bases are TGTGCCAGTAGGACCGGGACAGGGAGGGAAGCTTTCTTT. The full variable domain, its missing parts supplied by reference TRBV19 and TRBJ1-1, is DGGITQSPKYLFRKEGQNVTLSCEQNLNHDAMYWYRQDPGQGLRLIYYSQIVNDFQKGDIAEGYSVSREKKESFPLTVTSAQKNPTAFYLCASRTGTGREAFFGQGTRLTVV.

There are many counts of this clonotype. The V gene is TRBV6-1, the J gene TRBJ1-2, with a weak D call TRBD1 (6 bases). The length of the CDR3 is 13 residues. Germline lookup yields CDR1 MNHNS and CDR2 SASEGT. The V and J ends lost 7 bases and 4 bases respectively, with 13 bases between them. This chain's CDR3 is CASKRDTSYGYTF. As DNA, the CDR3 is TGTGCCAGCAAGCGGGACACCTCCTATGGCTACACCTTC.

This clonotype came up a few times. The chain couples TRBV20-1 to TRBJ1-6, with TRBD1 as a possible D gene (5 bases). Deletions cut 6 bases from V and 7 bases from J, with 19 bases between. CDR3 length equals 15 residues. Germline-derived CDR1 and CDR2 are DFQATT and SNEGSKA (reference sequence). The CDR3 protein is CSAKTDLTLNSPLHF. The CDR3, as DNA: TGCAGTGCCAAGACAGACCTGACATTGAATTCACCCCTCCACTTT.

The chain employs TRBV30 and TRBJ2-5, with 7 positions matching TRBD1. The germline CDR1 and CDR2 sequences are GTSNPN and SVGIG (reference sequence). This CDR3 is built from 13 residues. J gave up 4 bases and V 1 base, and 3 bases lay outside the gene matches. CDR3 loop: CAWSANRGETQYF. Here the CDR3 DNA reads TGTGCCTGGAGTGCGAACAGGGGAGAGACCCAGTACTTC.

The CDR3 protein is CASSPGLHQPTHEQYF. CDR3 nucleotides: TGTGCCAGCTCACCAGGGTTACACCAACCCACCCACGAGCAGTACTTC. The chain recombines TRBV18 with TRBJ2-7; D call uncertain. Trimming shortened V by 2 bases and J by 5 bases, and 19 bases separated the two germline ends. The CDR3 totals 16 residues. The germline V gene encodes CDR1 KGHSH and CDR2 LQKENI.

This clonotype was counted ten times or more. The chain employs TRBV11-2 and TRBJ1-1, with D possibly matching TRBD1 (6 bases). CDR3 length equals 14 residues. CDR1 and CDR2 from the germline V gene are SGHAT and FQNNGV. Trimming pared 5 bases from V and 8 bases from J, leaving 18 bases between. CDR3 DNA sequence: TGTGCCAGCAGCCAAAAGAGGACAGCCCCGGAAGCTTTCTTT. Protein product: CASSQKRTAPEAFF.

This clonotype has a handful of counts. V gene TRBV12-3 or TRBV12-4 combines with J gene TRBJ2-2, with TRBD2 matching over 10 bases. This CDR3 spans 16 amino acids. Trimming at V came to 5 bases and at J to 2 bases, leaving 5 bases not matched to a gene. The CDR3 coding sequence is TGTGCCAGCAGTAGGGGACTAGCGTTTAACACCGGGGAGCTGTTTTTT. Translating gives CASSRGLAFNTGELFF.

This clonotype was picked up many times. The rearrangement links TRBV30 to TRBJ2-3; 7 positions agree with TRBD2. Looked up from germline, CDR1 is GTSNPN and CDR2 is SVGIG (reference sequence). The V segment lost 4 bases and the J segment 1 base; nucleotides outside the gene matches: 8. CDR3 length: 15 residues. The CDR3 loop reads CAWNRGRAGTDTQYF. CDR3 nucleotide sequence: TGTGCCTGGAATCGAGGGAGGGCGGGCACAGATACGCAGTATTTT.

This clonotype was detected a few times. V and J are TRBV19 and TRBJ2-1, with 10 bases fitting TRBD1. Germline CDR1 is LNHDA and CDR2 is SQIVND (reference sequence). V was pared by 4 bases and J by 4 bases, with 7 bases of the junction left unmatched. This CDR3 region has 16 residues. CDR3 sequence: CASSSLPGQGYNEQFF. CDR3 DNA: TGTGCCAGTAGTAGCCTCCCGGGACAGGGGTACAATGAGCAGTTCTTC.

This clonotype was recorded many times. This chain connects TRBV20-1 to TRBJ1-4, with 7 bases that match TRBD1. This CDR3 is 13 amino acids long. V was pared by 3 bases and J by 10 bases, with 8 bases of the junction left unmatched. Germline V gene sequence: CDR1 DFQATT, CDR2 SNEGSKA (reference sequence). CDR3 region: CSASLWGTVKLFF. CDR3 nucleotide sequence: TGCAGTGCTAGTCTGTGGGGGACAGTAAAACTGTTTTTT.

Points on this clonotype: The junction departs from germline at one end; a sequencing error may be responsible. The rearrangement uses TRBV30 and TRBJ2-7, with D perhaps matching TRBD1 or TRBD2 (5 bases each). Germline V gives CDR1 GTSNPN, CDR2 SVGIG (reference sequence). The CDR3 contains 15 residues. CDR3 amino acids: CAWSVGGTTTYEHYF. DNA of the CDR3: TGTGCCTGGAGTGTCGGTGGGACCACAACCTACGAGCATTACTTC.

This clonotype was seen many times. The chain links TRBV6-1 to TRBJ1-5; D ambiguous. Trimming pared 4 bases from V and 6 bases from J, leaving 22 bases between. Germline V gene sequence: CDR1 MNHNS, CDR2 SASEGT. The CDR3 sequence is 17 residues long. The CDR3 here is CASSGSDGSPFSQPQHF. As DNA, the CDR3 is TGTGCCAGCAGTGGATCAGACGGGTCCCCGTTTTCTCAGCCCCAGCATTTT.

This clonotype was picked up a small number of times. This chain joins TRBV7-2 and TRBJ1-6; D is possibly TRBD1 (5 bases). V shed 5 bases and J shed 5 bases, with 19 bases lying between them. Germline V gene lookup returns CDR1 SGHTA and CDR2 FQGNSA. This CDR3 is built from 17 residues. The CDR3 DNA reads TGTGCCAGCAGCGTAGACGCCCCGGGACGGCATAATTCACCCCTCCACTTT. Amino acids: CASSVDAPGRHNSPLHF.

The sample holds many counts of this clonotype. This chain uses TRBV12-3 or TRBV12-4 with TRBJ1-1; D uncertain. V shed 5 bases and J shed 8 bases, with 6 bases lying between them. This CDR3 spans 10 amino acids. CDR3 nucleotide sequence: TGTGCCAGCAGTCGGGCAGAAGCTTTCTTT. Protein product: CASSRAEAFF.

This clonotype was seen repeatedly, ten times or more. The chain uses TRBV12-5 and TRBJ1-1, with a tentative D call TRBD1 (6 bases). The CDR3 is 14 residues long. Germline CDR1 LGHNT, CDR2 FRNRAP. With 3 bases removed from V and 1 base from J, the gap between germline ends came to 9 bases. This chain's CDR3 is CASGLGGRNTEAFF. The CDR3 DNA sequence: TGTGCTAGTGGTTTAGGGGGTCGGAACACTGAAGCTTTCTTT.

Comments on this clonotype: This may arise from a read error, as a much more abundant clone is one base away. Here the CDR3 DNA reads TGTGCCAGCAGTGAGTCGCACGGCTACAATCAGCCCCAGCATTTT. Translating gives CASSESHGYNQPQHF. The V and J genes are TRBV6-2 or TRBV6-3 and TRBJ1-5; D remains unclear. Germline CDR1 is MNHEY and CDR2 is SVGEGT. The CDR3 extends over 15 amino acids. V lost 5 bases and J 3 bases, leaving 14 bases between the germline ends.

Many counts were recorded for this clonotype. The chain carries TRBV6-1 and TRBJ1-1; D not certain. Trimming removed 3 bases at V and 0 bases at J, with 11 bases between. Germline loops: CDR1 MNHNS, CDR2 SASEGT. The CDR3 extends over 15 amino acids. The CDR3 bases are TGTGCCAGCAGTGATTGGGCCGCGGTGAACACTGAAGCTTTCTTT. It is translated as CASSDWAAVNTEAFF.

This clonotype has a handful of counts. DNA of the CDR3: TGTGCCAGCAGCCTCCCCGGGACAGCGGACTACGAGCAGTACTTC. Its translation: CASSLPGTADYEQYF. The chain employs TRBV14 and TRBJ2-7; 7 bases agree with TRBD1. CDR1 and CDR2 from the germline V gene are SGHDN and FVKESK. The CDR3 has 15 residues. J was trimmed by 3 bases and V by 4 bases; bases with no gene match: 9.